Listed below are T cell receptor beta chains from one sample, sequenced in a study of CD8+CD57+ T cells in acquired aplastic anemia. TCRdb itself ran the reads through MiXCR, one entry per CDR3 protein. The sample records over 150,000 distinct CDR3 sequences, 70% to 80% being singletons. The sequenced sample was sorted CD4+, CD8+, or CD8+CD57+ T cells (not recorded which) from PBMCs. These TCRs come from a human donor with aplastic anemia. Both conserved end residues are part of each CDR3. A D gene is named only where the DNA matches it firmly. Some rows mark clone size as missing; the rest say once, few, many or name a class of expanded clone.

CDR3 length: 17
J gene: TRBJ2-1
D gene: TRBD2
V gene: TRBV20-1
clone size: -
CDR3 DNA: TGCAGTGCTAGAGATTGGACTAGCGGGGGCTTATCCAATGAGCAGTTCTTC
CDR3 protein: CSARDWTSGGLSNEQFF

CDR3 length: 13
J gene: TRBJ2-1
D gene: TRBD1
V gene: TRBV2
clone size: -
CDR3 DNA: TGTGCCAGCAGTTCCCCTACAGGGGATGAGCAGTTCTTC
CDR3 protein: CASSSPTGDEQFF

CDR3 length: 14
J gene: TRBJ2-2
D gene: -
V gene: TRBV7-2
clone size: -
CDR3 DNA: TGTGCCAGCCGGCGGGGCCCGAACACCGGGGAGCTGTTTTTT
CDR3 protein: CASRRGPNTGELFF

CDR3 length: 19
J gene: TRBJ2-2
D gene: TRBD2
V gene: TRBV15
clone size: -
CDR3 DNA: TGTGCCACCAGCAGGGGCCTAGCGGGAGGGGTACGGAACACCGGGGAGCTGTTTTTT
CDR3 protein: CATSRGLAGGVRNTGELFF

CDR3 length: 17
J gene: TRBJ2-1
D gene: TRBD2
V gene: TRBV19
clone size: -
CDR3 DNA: TGTGCCAGTAGTATACTAGCGGGAGCTAAGATGAGCAATGAGCAGTTCTTC
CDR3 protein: CASSILAGAKMSNEQFF

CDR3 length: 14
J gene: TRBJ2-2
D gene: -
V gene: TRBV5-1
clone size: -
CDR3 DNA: TGCGCCAGCAGCTTGGTGGTGAACACCGGGGAGCTGTTTTTT
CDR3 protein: CASSLVVNTGELFF

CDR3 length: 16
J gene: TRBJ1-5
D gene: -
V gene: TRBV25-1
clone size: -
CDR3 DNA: TGTGCCAGCAGTCCCACAGGGTATTATAGCAATCAGCCCCAGCATTTT
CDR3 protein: CASSPTGYYSNQPQHF

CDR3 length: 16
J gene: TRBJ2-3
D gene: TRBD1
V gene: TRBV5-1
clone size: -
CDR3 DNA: TGCGCCAGCAGCTTGGCGGGACAGCCGTACACAGATACGCAGTATTTT
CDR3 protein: CASSLAGQPYTDTQYF

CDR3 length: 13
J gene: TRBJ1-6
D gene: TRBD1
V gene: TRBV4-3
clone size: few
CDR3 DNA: TGCGCCAGCAGTCGAACAGGGGAGTCACCCCTCCACTTT
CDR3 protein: CASSRTGESPLHF

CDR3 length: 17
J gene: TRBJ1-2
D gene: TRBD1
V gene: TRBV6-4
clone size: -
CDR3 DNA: TGTGCCAGCAGTGAACCCTCCGGGACAGGACATAACTATGGCTACACCTTC
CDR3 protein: CASSEPSGTGHNYGYTF

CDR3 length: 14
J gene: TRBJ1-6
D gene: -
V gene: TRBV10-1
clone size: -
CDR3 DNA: TGCGCCAGCAGTGACGGTTCCTATAATTCACCCCTCCACTTT
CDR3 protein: CASSDGSYNSPLHF

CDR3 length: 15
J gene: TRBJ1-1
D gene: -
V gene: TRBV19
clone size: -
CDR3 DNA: TGTGCCAGTAGTATAGATCTCTGGGCGAACACTGAAGCTTTCTTT
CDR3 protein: CASSIDLWANTEAFF

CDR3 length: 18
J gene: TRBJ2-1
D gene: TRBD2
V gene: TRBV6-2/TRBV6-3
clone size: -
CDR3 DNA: TGTGCCAGCAGTTACGTGCCGGGGGGGAGTGGGAGTATCGTTAAGCAGTTCTTC
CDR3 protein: CASSYVPGGSGSIVKQFF

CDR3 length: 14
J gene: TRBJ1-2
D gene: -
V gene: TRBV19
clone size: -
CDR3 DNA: TGTGCCAGTAGTATAGGGTCGGGCGTCTATGGCTACACCTTC
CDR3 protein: CASSIGSGVYGYTF

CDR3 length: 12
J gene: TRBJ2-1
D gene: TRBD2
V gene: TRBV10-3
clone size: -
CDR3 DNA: TGTGCCATCAGCATTAGCGGGGCCGAGCAGTTCTTC
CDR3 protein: CAISISGAEQFF

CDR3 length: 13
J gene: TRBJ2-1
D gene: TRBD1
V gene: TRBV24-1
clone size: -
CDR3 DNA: TGTGCCACCAAGGGGACAGGGATCCATGAGCAGTTCTTC
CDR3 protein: CATKGTGIHEQFF

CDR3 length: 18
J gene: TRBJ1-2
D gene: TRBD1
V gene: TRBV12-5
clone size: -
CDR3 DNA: TGTGCTAGTGGTTTGAACCAGAGACAGGGGGCAGTGGGCTATGGCTACACCTTC
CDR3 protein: CASGLNQRQGAVGYGYTF

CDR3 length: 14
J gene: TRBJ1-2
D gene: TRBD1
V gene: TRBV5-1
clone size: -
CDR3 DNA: TGCGCCAGCAGCGTCCAGGGGGCTTCGGATGGCTACACCTTC
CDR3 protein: CASSVQGASDGYTF

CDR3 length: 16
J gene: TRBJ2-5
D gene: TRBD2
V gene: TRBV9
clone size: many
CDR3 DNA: TGTGCCAGCAGCGTAGAAGCCCGGGGGGGCCGAGAGACCCAGTACTTC
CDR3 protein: CASSVEARGGRETQYF

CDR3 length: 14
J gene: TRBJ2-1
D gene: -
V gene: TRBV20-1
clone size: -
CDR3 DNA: TGCAGTGCTAGTCGACTGCCGGGAGATCATGAGCAGTTCTTC
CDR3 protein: CSASRLPGDHEQFF

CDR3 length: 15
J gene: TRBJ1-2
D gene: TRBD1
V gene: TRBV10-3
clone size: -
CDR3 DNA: TGTGCCATCAGGCGGGACAGGGGGCTTGTCTATGGCTACACCTTC
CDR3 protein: CAIRRDRGLVYGYTF

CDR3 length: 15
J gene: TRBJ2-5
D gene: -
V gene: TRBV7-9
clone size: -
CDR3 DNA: TGTGCCAGCACCGGGGGCGGGCAGGGCAAAGAGACCCAGTACTTC
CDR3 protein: CASTGGGQGKETQYF

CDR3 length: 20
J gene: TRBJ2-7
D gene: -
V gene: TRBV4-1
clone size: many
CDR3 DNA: TGCGCCAGCAGCCAAGGACTTTTGGGATCCACCTTGAATGGCTCCTACGAGCAGTACTTC
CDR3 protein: CASSQGLLGSTLNGSYEQYF

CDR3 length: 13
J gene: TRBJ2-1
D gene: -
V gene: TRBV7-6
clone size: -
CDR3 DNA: TGTGCCAGCAGCTTAGACCCCATCGGGGAGCAGTTCTTC
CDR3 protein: CASSLDPIGEQFF

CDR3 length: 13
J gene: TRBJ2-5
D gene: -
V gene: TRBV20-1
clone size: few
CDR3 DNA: TGCAGTGCTAGCCCTGGGGGCCGAGAGACCCAGTACTTC
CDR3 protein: CSASPGGRETQYF

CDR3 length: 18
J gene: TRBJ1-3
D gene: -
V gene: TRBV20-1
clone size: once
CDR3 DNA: TGCAGTGCTACTCGCCGGGAGCCGATTTTCAGATTCCGAAACACCATATATTTT
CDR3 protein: CSATRREPIFRFRNTIYF

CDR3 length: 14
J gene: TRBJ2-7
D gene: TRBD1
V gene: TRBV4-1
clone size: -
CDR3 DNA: TGCGCCAGCAGCTACGACAGGGGAGTAAACGAGCAGTACTTC
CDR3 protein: CASSYDRGVNEQYF

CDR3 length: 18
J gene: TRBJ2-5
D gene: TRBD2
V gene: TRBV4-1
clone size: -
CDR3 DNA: TGCGCCAGCAGCCAAGGCTGGCTCAGACTAGCGGGAGTTGGGGAGCAGTACTTC
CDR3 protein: CASSQGWLRLAGVGEQYF

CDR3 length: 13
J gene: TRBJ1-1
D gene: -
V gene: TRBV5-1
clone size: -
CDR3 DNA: TGTGCCAGCAGCTTCGGGGGGGGCACTGAAGCTTTCTTT
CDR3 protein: CASSFGGGTEAFF

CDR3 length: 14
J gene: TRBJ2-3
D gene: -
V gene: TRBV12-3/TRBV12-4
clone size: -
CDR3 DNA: TGTGCCAGCAGTTTAGGGCGGGTTCTAGATACGCAGTATTTT
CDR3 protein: CASSLGRVLDTQYF

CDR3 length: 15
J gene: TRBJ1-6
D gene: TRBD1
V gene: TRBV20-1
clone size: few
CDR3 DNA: TGCAGTGCTAGAGAGGTGACAGGGGGACGTTCACCCCTCCACTTT
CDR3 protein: CSAREVTGGRSPLHF

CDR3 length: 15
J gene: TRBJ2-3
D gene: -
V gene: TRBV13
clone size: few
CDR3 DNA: TGTGCCAGCAGCATTTTCGGCGAGGTCATCGATACGCAGTATTTT
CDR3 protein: CASSIFGEVIDTQYF

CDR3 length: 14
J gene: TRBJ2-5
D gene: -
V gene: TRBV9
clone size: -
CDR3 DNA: TGTGCCAGCAGCGTAGAGGGGGAAGCGGGAACCCAGTACTTC
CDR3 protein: CASSVEGEAGTQYF

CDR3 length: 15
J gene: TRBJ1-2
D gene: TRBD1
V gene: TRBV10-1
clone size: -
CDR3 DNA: TGCGCCAGCAGGGTCCGGGACAGGGTTAACTATGGCTACACCTTC
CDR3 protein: CASRVRDRVNYGYTF

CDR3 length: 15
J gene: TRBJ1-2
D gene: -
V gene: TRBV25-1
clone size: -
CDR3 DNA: TGTGCCAGCAGCCCCGCCCCACAAGTATGGAATGGCTACACCTTC
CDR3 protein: CASSPAPQVWNGYTF

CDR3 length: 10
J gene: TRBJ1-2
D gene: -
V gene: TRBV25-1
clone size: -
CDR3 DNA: TGTGCCACCGAGGGGGGTAGCTACACCTTC
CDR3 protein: CATEGGSYTF

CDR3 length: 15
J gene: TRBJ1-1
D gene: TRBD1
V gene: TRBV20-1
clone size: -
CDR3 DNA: TGCAGTGCTACCCGAAGGACAGGAATGAACACTGAAGCTTTCTTT
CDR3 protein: CSATRRTGMNTEAFF

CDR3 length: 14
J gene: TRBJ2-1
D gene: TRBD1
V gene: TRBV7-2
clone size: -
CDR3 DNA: TGTGCCAGTTCACAGGGGTTCTCCTACAATGAGCAGTTCTTC
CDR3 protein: CASSQGFSYNEQFF

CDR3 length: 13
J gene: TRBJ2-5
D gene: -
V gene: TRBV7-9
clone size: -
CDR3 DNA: TGTGCCAGCAGCTACAGGGACTCAGAGACCCAGTACTTC
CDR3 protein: CASSYRDSETQYF

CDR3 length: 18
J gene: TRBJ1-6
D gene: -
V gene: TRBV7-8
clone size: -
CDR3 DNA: TGTGCCAGCAGCGCAACAGGGCTCCCGAGCTCCTATAATTCACCCCTCCACTTT
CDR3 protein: CASSATGLPSSYNSPLHF

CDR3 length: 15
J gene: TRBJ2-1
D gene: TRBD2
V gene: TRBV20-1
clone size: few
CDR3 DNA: TGCAGTGCTAGATCGGACGGGAGGGCCGCCAATGAGCAGTTCTTC
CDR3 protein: CSARSDGRAANEQFF

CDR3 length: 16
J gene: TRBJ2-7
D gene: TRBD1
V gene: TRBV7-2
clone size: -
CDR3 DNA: TGTGCCAGCAGCCTAAAGCCGGGACAGGGTTACTACGAGCAGTACTTC
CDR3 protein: CASSLKPGQGYYEQYF

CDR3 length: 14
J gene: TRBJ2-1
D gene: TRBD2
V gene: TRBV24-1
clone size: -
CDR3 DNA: TGTGCCAGCTCACCGGGGCGGGGGTCGTATGAGCAGTTCTTC
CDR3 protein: CASSPGRGSYEQFF

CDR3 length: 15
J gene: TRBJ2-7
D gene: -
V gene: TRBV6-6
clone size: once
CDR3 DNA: TGTGTCAGCAGAAACAGCGGAGGGGACTCCTACGAGCAGTACTTC
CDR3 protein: CVSRNSGGDSYEQYF

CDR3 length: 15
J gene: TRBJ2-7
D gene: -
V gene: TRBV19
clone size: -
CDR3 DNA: TGTGCCAGTAGTATTGGGACACAGGGAACCTACGAGCAGTACTTC
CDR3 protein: CASSIGTQGTYEQYF

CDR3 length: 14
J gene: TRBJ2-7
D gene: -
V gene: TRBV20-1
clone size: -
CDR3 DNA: TGCAGTGCTACCAATCGACAAGCCCGCGACGGGCAGTACTTC
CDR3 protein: CSATNRQARDGQYF